A single sample is the source of the 24 T cell receptor beta chains below, sequenced in a study of blood T cell repertoires in COVID-19. This table comes from immunoSEQ multiplex PCR, and its TCRdb copy is limited to in-frame clones, with some not included. The table records 100,000 or so clones, 85% to 95% of them present only once. Sequences were obtained from peripheral blood. These receptors were collected from a woman aged 55-70 years with active COVID-19.

This clone was seen only once. The V gene is TRBV5-1, the J gene TRBJ2-7; 10 positions match TRBD2. Germline V gene lookup returns CDR1 SGHRS and CDR2 YFSETQ. The CDR3 has 15 amino acids. Trimming removed 4 bases from V and 3 bases from J; junction bases left unmatched: 7. The CDR3 here is CASSAGTSAYYEQYF. Here the CDR3 DNA reads TGCGCCAGCAGCGCGGGGACTAGCGCCTACTACGAGCAGTACTTC. Full variable domain (missing parts from reference TRBV5-1 and TRBJ2-7): KAGVTQTPRYLIKTRGQQVTLSCSPISGHRSVSWYQQTPGQGLQFLFEYFSETQRNKGNFPGRFSGRQFSNSRSEMNVSTLELGDSALYLCASSAGTSAYYEQYFGPGTRLTVT.

The chain carries TRBV11-2 and TRBJ2-5; 7 nucleotides line up with TRBD2. The CDR3 runs to 15 residues. J was trimmed by 5 bases and V by 5 bases; bases with no gene match: 11. The V gene's germline CDR1 is SGHAT and CDR2 FQNNGV. The DNA of the CDR3 is TGTGCCAGCAGCGACCGGCGACTAGCTCGGGAGACCCAGTACTTC. Amino acid sequence: CASSDRRLARETQYF.

The chain links TRBV9 to TRBJ1-5; D ambiguous. The germline CDR1 and CDR2 sequences are SGDLS and YYNGEE. V dropped 4 bases and J dropped 1 base, with 6 bases sitting between them. This CDR3 has 13 residues. DNA of the CDR3: TGTGCCAGCAGCTCCGGGAGCAATCAGCCCCAGCATTTT. Translated, it gives CASSSGSNQPQHF.

This clone was found a few times. The V call is TRBV23-1, the J call TRBJ1-6; TRBD1 agrees at 7 bases. TRBV23-1 is given ORF status, its function remaining uncertain. The V and J ends lost 0 bases and 10 bases, in that order; junction bases with no gene match: 6. This CDR3 has 15 amino acids. The CDR3 DNA follows: TGCGCCAGCAGTCAATCAGACAGGGAGAGATCACCCCTCCACTTT. Encoded protein: CASSQSDRERSPLHF.

V usage is TRBV6-5 and J usage is TRBJ1-5, with a tentative D call TRBD1 (6 bases). Trimming shortened V by 5 bases and J by 7 bases, and 9 bases separated the two germline ends. CDR3 size: 12 residues. CDR1 is MNHEY, CDR2 SVGAGI, per germline. The CDR3 DNA sequence: TGTGCCAGCAGTACGGGGGGCCAGCCCCAGCATTTT. Protein: CASSTGGQPQHF.

This chain uses TRBV5-1 with TRBJ2-1; 12 nucleotides match TRBD2. CDR1 and CDR2 (germline): SGHRS, YFSETQ. J lost 6 bases, V lost 3 bases, and 7 bases had no gene match. The length of the CDR3 is 16 residues. In DNA form, the CDR3 reads TGCGCCAGCAGCTCGGGGGGACTAGCGGGTCCCAATGAGCAGTTCTTC. This sequence encodes CASSSGGLAGPNEQFF.

This chain joins TRBV18 and TRBJ2-7, with a weak D call TRBD1 (6 bases). This CDR3 spans 18 amino acids. Germline CDR1 is KGHSH and CDR2 is LQKENI. The V and J ends lost 3 bases and 1 base respectively, with 22 bases between them. The CDR3 loop reads CASSPSEITGSLSYEQYF. CDR3 DNA: TGTGCCAGCTCACCCTCAGAGATTACAGGGTCCCTTTCCTACGAGCAGTACTTC.

V is TRBV3-1 (or the pseudogene TRBV3-2) and J is TRBJ2-3; TRBD1 matches at 7 bases. Germline V gene lookup returns CDR1 LGHDT and CDR2 YNNKEL (reference sequence). CDR3 length: 14 residues. V shed 5 bases, J shed 6 bases, and the junction held 8 bases outside the gene matches. The CDR3 spells CASSSGQERDTQYF. Here the CDR3 DNA reads TGTGCCAGCAGCAGCGGACAGGAGAGGGATACGCAGTATTTT.

The V and J genes are TRBV28 and TRBJ2-5; 7 nucleotides agree with TRBD1. This CDR3 contains 14 residues. Germline trimming cut 4 bases from V and 0 bases from J; bases unmatched to any gene: 2. Germline assignment: CDR1 MDHEN and CDR2 SYDVKM. The CDR3 is CASSSTGYQETQYF. CDR3 nucleotides: TGTGCCAGCAGTTCGACAGGGTACCAAGAGACCCAGTACTTC.

The chain joins TRBV28 to TRBJ1-6, with D unresolved. This CDR3 is 19 amino acids long. Germline lookup yields CDR1 MDHEN and CDR2 SYDVKM. V was shortened by 4 bases and J by 0 bases, with 19 bases between the two germline ends. This CDR3 reads CASSSVFNWEGSYNSPLHF. The CDR3 DNA is TGTGCCAGCAGTTCCGTCTTTAACTGGGAGGGCTCCTATAATTCACCCCTCCACTTT.

V usage is TRBV5-4 and J usage is TRBJ2-5; D is uncertain. The CDR3 has 15 residues. The V and J ends lost 2 bases and 1 base respectively, with 12 bases between them. Germline assignment: CDR1 SGHNT and CDR2 YYREEE (reference sequence). CDR3 region: CASSLQLGIQETQYF. CDR3 coding DNA: TGTGCCAGCAGCTTACAGTTAGGAATCCAAGAGACCCAGTACTTC.

The chain combines TRBV19 with TRBJ2-7; the match to TRBD1 covers 9 bases. Germline V lookup: CDR1 LNHDA, CDR2 SQIVND (reference sequence). The CDR3 is made up of 16 amino acids. V trimming: 4 bases; J trimming: 3 bases; junction bases outside the gene matches: 10. This CDR3 is CASSTKGQGGLYEQYF. The DNA for the CDR3 is TGTGCCAGTAGTACAAAGGGACAGGGAGGCCTCTACGAGCAGTACTTC.

The chain has TRBV3-1 (or the pseudogene TRBV3-2) and TRBJ1-1; 7 bases line up with TRBD1. The CDR3 contains 13 residues. Germline CDR1 and CDR2: LGHDT and YNNKEL (reference sequence). V gave up 5 bases and J gave up 5 bases; unmatched junction bases: 5. CDR3 region: CASSAPGGTEAFF. The DNA for the CDR3 is TGTGCCAGCAGCGCGCCAGGGGGTACTGAAGCTTTCTTT.

The rearrangement links TRBV24-1 to TRBJ2-3, with 12 nucleotides matching TRBD2. This CDR3 comprises 16 residues. The junction had 5 bases not matched to a gene; V was cut back by 4 bases and J by 4 bases. CDR1 and CDR2 (germline): KGHDR, SFDVKD. CDR3 residues: CATSDTGLAGADTQYF. CDR3 sequence (DNA): TGTGCCACCAGTGACACGGGACTAGCGGGCGCAGATACGCAGTATTTT.

The chain carries TRBV14 and TRBJ1-6, with 9 bases that match TRBD1. CDR1 is SGHDN and CDR2 is FVKESK in the germline V gene. J was trimmed by 10 bases and V by 4 bases; bases with no gene match: 5. There are 14 residues in the CDR3. CDR3 nucleotide sequence: TGTGCCAGCAGCCTAACAGGGGGCGGATCACCCCTCCACTTT. It specifies CASSLTGGGSPLHF.

The chain employs TRBV14 and TRBJ2-3, with D possibly TRBD1 on 6 matching bases. This CDR3 comprises 16 residues. The V gene's germline CDR1 is SGHDN and CDR2 FVKESK. V was clipped by 0 bases and J by 0 bases, with 10 bases between them. For the CDR3, the DNA is TGTGCCAGCAGCCAAGATCGGGACACCAGCACAGATACGCAGTATTTT. It translates to CASSQDRDTSTDTQYF.

J is TRBJ2-5 and V is TRBV5-1; perhaps TRBD2 as D (7 bases). V was cut by 0 bases and J by 5 bases, with 11 bases left in between. Per the germline V gene, CDR1 is SGHRS and CDR2 is YFSETQ. The CDR3 extends over 14 amino acids. DNA for the CDR3: TGCGCCAGCAGCTTGGGGGGGGGCCGGGAGACCCAGTACTTC. Its protein is CASSLGGGRETQYF.

This clone came up once. The chain couples TRBV11-3 to TRBJ2-3; the D gene is possibly TRBD1 (5 bases). The CDR3 consists of 16 residues. V dropped 1 base and J dropped 1 base, with 12 bases sitting between them. From germline, CDR1 is SGHNT and CDR2 YENEEA. DNA for the CDR3: TGTGCCAGCAGCTTAGCTCCGCCAGGGCGCACAGATACGCAGTATTTT. It encodes CASSLAPPGRTDTQYF.

The V gene is TRBV18, the J gene TRBJ2-5; 14 bases are shared with TRBD2. V lost 6 bases, J lost 4 bases, and 13 bases stayed unmatched. CDR3 length: 18 residues. Germline values: CDR1 KGHSH, CDR2 LQKENI. Written as DNA, the CDR3 is TGTGCCAGCTCGGGGGATAGATCGGGGACTAGCGGGAGAGAGACCCAGTACTTC. Translation gives CASSGDRSGTSGRETQYF.

The CDR3 sequence: CASSLAGSYTGELFF. DNA of the CDR3: TGTGCCAGCAGCTTAGCTGGCAGTTACACCGGGGAGCTGTTTTTT. The chain combines TRBV7-6 with TRBJ2-2; D remains unclear. Germline V gene data show CDR1 as SGHVS and CDR2 as FNYEAQ. The V end was cut by 0 bases, the J end by 3 bases, with 8 bases between. The CDR3 is 15 residues long.

The chain joins TRBV5-8 to TRBJ2-3; D gene ambiguous. V gave up 0 bases and J gave up 2 bases, with 7 bases separating them. The germline V gene encodes CDR1 SGHTS and CDR2 YDEGEE. This CDR3 spans 14 amino acids. The CDR3 reads CASSLDYYTDTQYF. The CDR3 DNA follows: TGTGCCAGCAGCTTGGATTACTACACAGATACGCAGTATTTT.

The chain is built from TRBV28 and TRBJ1-6; 9 bases agree with TRBD1. Germline V lookup: CDR1 MDHEN, CDR2 SYDVKM. Trimming cost V 7 bases and J 7 bases; bases outside gene matches: 5. This CDR3 has 14 residues. CDR3 sequence (DNA): TGTGCCAGCATCCGGACAGGGGCCAATTCACCCCTCCACTTT. Translation: CASIRTGANSPLHF.

This rearrangement joins TRBV9 to TRBJ1-1; D remains unclear. The CDR3 sequence is 14 residues long. Germline lookup yields CDR1 SGDLS and CDR2 YYNGEE. Trimming removed 0 bases at V and 5 bases at J, with 11 bases between. The CDR3 region has the DNA TGTGCCAGCAGCGTAGGGGAGGTTCGAACTGAAGCTTTCTTT. Translating it yields CASSVGEVRTEAFF.

This clone showed up just once. The chain uses TRBV5-4 and TRBJ2-5, with TRBD2 matching 9 bases. The CDR3 length is 16 residues. The trim removed 0 bases at V and 9 bases at J, leaving 12 bases unmatched. Germline V lookup: CDR1 SGHNT, CDR2 YYREEE (reference sequence). CDR3 coding DNA: TGTGCCAGCAGCTTGGATCCAGCGGGGGGCCTTGGGGCCCAGTACTTC. This sequence encodes CASSLDPAGGLGAQYF.